The 9 T cell receptor beta chains below were found in one sample sequenced in a study of cytomegalovirus exposure and HLA in healthy donors. The primer mix had 60 Vbeta and 13 Jbeta primers. Libraries were prepared by immunoSEQ multiplex PCR; TCRdb keeps only in-frame clonotypes and omits some of them. The sample has 100,000 to 150,000 clones, roughly 74% seen once. Sequenced material: PBMCs. These TCRs come from a woman in her forties or fifties in good health and CMV-seropositive.

The chain employs TRBV5-4 and TRBJ2-7, with D tentatively TRBD2 (6 bases). The CDR3 is made up of 14 amino acids. Germline assignment: CDR1 SGHNT and CDR2 YYREEE (reference sequence). Trimming took 2 bases from V and 3 from J, leaving 12 bases between them. The CDR3 bases are TGTGCCAGCAGCTTAGCCGGGGGTCTCTACGAGCAGTACTTC. Protein: CASSLAGGLYEQYF. Variable domain in full (rest from reference TRBV5-4 and TRBJ2-7): ETGVTQSPTHLIKTRGQQVTLRCSSQSGHNTVSWYQQALGQGPQFIFQYYREEENGRGNFPPRFSGLQFPNYSSELNVNALELDDSALYLCASSLAGGLYEQYFGPGTRLTVT.

The V call is TRBV7-9, the J call TRBJ2-7, with TRBD2 matching 10 bases. With V trimmed by 9 bases and J by 5 bases, 10 bases remained unmatched. This CDR3 is 14 amino acids long. Germline CDR1 is SEHNR and CDR2 is FQNEAQ (reference sequence). The CDR3 coding sequence is TGTGCCAGAGTCCCGGGACTAGCGCGGCACGAGCAGTACTTC. Translating gives CARVPGLARHEQYF.

This rearrangement joins TRBV27 to TRBJ2-1; D remains unclear. Trimming took off 3 bases at V and 1 base at J, with 7 bases between the two ends. The CDR3 is 14 amino acids. The germline CDR1 and CDR2 sequences are MNHEY and SMNVEV (reference sequence). CDR3 region: CASSLEFSYNEQFF. The CDR3 nucleotides are TGTGCCAGCAGTTTGGAGTTTTCCTACAATGAGCAGTTCTTC.

J is TRBJ2-5 and V is TRBV20-1; no clear D gene. The CDR3 length is 11 residues. Germline loops: CDR1 DFQATT, CDR2 SNEGSKA (reference sequence). Trimming removed 6 bases from V and 4 bases from J, with 9 bases in between. For the CDR3, the DNA is TGCAGTGCCTTCGGCGGAGAGACCCAGTACTTC. It codes for CSAFGGETQYF.

V is TRBV5-4 and J is TRBJ2-3; 11 nucleotides match TRBD2. The germline gives CDR1 SGHNT, CDR2 YYREEE (reference sequence). J was trimmed by 4 bases and V by 2 bases; bases with no gene match: 12. CDR3 length: 18 amino acids. CDR3 in DNA: TGTGCCAGCAGCTTTAGGCTAGCGGGGGGCGGGGAGGCAGATACGCAGTATTTT. Translation: CASSFRLAGGGEADTQYF.

In DNA form, the CDR3 reads TGTGCCAGCAGCCGAACAGGCTCGGGGAACACTGAAGCTTTCTTT. It translates to CASSRTGSGNTEAFF. The gene calls are TRBV5-6 and TRBJ1-1; tentative D call: TRBD1 (5 bases). The germline V gene encodes CDR1 SGHDT and CDR2 YYEEEE. The CDR3 is 15 amino acids. The V gene lost 4 bases and the J gene lost 1 base, with 14 bases spanning the gap. Together with reference TRBV5-6 and TRBJ1-1, the CDR3 gives the full variable domain: DAGVTQSPTHLIKTRGQQVTLRCSPKSGHDTVSWYQQALGQGPQFIFQYYEEEERQRGNFPDRFSGHQFPNYSSELNVNALLLGDSALYLCASSRTGSGNTEAFFGQGTRLTVV.

This chain joins TRBV6-1 and TRBJ2-1, with 8 positions matching TRBD2. Looked up from germline, CDR1 is MNHNS and CDR2 is SASEGT. The CDR3 spans 14 residues. V shed 8 bases, J shed 0 bases, and the junction held 3 bases outside the gene matches. CDR3 sequence: CASQTSGSYNEQFF. The CDR3 DNA sequence: TGTGCCAGCCAAACTAGCGGCTCCTACAATGAGCAGTTCTTC.

This clone has a single count. The chain carries TRBV18 and TRBJ1-2, with TRBD1 matching over 10 bases. The CDR3 is 14 residues long. V was pared by 3 bases and J by 3 bases, with 1 base of the junction left unmatched. Germline V CDR1 and CDR2: KGHSH, LQKENI. CDR3 sequence (DNA): TGTGCCAGCTCACCGGGGACAGGGGACTATGGCTACACCTTC. Encoded protein: CASSPGTGDYGYTF.

Only one count was recorded for this clone. V and J are TRBV29-1 and TRBJ2-5, with D possibly being TRBD2 (6 bases). The CDR3 is made up of 12 amino acids. The V end lost 6 bases, the J end lost 2 bases, and 10 bases lay between the germline ends. The germline gives CDR1 SQVTM, CDR2 ANQGSEA. In DNA form, the CDR3 reads TGCAGCGTGTTAGCGGTTCAAGAGACCCAGTACTTC. Its protein is CSVLAVQETQYF. Looking up the rest from reference TRBV29-1 and TRBJ2-5 gives the full variable domain: SAVISQKPSRDICQRGTSLTIQCQVDSQVTMMFWYRQQPGQSLTLIATANQGSEATYESGFVIDKFPISRPNLTFSTLTVSNMSPEDSSIYLCSVLAVQETQYFGPGTRLLVL.